This T cell receptor beta chain appears in the sequencing data of a study of T cell responses to AZD1222 COVID-19 vaccine. Study-level points and caveats: Following two doses of AZD1222, Spike-specific TCR breadth and depth rose.

Details on this clone: What it recognizes is unknown.

The CDR3 is made up of 15 amino acids. CDR1 and CDR2 from the germline V gene are SGHRS and YFSETQ. Trimming pared 0 bases from V and 1 base from J, leaving 10 bases between. Only in-frame clones appear in the TCRdb table, and some are missing; sequencing was by immunoSEQ multiplex PCR. The sample yields about 140,000 clones, over 85% seen once. The sequences come from peripheral blood, collected on day 0 of AZD1222 vaccination. The sequence was collected from an adult in good health. This rearrangement joins TRBV5-1 to TRBJ1-1, with a weak D call TRBD1 (5 bases). The CDR3 nucleotides are TGCGCCAGCAGCTTGGTAGGTCAGGGGAACACTGAAGCTTTCTTT. Its protein is CASSLVGQGNTEAFF.